This T cell receptor beta chain was recorded in a study of blood T cells in healthy people across ages. This CDR3 contains 12 residues. Germline CDR1 is SGDLS and CDR2 is YYNGEE. Trimming cost V 1 base and J 6 bases, with 7 bases left between them. Primed by a sample-barcoded 5' primer and a J-beta primer mix, a second PCR proceeded for 7 to 11 cycles. Sequencing recovered at least 2.5 million CDR3-containing paired-end reads from each sample. TCRdb independently ran MiXCR on the 5' RACE reads; one entry per CDR3 protein. The table has over 1.5 million distinct CDR3 sequences, about 49% seen once. Input material: blood. This clonotype was sampled from a woman between 40 and 55 years old in good health. V gene TRBV9 combines with J gene TRBJ1-2; D is unclear. Here the CDR3 DNA reads TGTGCCAGCAGCGTACTGGGAAATGGCTACACCTTC. The encoded protein is CASSVLGNGYTF.